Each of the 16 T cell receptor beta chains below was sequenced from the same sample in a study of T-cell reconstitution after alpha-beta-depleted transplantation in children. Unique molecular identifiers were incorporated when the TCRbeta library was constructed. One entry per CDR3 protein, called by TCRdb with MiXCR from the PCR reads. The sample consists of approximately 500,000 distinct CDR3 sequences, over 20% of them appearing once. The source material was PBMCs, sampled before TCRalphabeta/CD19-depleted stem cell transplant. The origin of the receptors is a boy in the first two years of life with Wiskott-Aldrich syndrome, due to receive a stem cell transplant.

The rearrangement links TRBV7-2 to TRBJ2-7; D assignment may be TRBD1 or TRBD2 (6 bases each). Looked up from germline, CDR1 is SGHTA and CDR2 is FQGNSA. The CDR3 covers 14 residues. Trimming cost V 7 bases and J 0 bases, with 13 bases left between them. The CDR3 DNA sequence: TGTGCCAGCACGGTCGGGGGCGCCTCCTACGAGCAGTACTTC. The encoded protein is CASTVGGASYEQYF. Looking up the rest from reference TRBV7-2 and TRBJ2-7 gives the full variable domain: GAGVSQSPSNKVTEKGKDVELRCDPISGHTALYWYRQSLGQGLEFLIYFQGNSAPDKSGLPSDRFSAERTGGSVSTLTIQRTQQEDSAVYLCASTVGGASYEQYFGPGTRLTVT.

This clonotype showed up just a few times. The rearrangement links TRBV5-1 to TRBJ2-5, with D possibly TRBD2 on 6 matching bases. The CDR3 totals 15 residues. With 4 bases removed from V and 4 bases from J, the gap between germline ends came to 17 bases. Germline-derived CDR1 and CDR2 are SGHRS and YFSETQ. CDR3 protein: CASSDPPRGTETQYF. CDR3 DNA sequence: TGCGCCAGCAGCGACCCTCCCCGGGGGACAGAGACCCAGTACTTC.

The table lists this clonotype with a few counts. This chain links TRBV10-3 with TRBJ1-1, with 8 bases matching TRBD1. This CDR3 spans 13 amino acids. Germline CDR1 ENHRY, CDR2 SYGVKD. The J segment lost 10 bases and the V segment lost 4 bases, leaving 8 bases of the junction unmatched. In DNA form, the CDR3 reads TGTGCCATCAGTGCGGGCAGGGGGCTTGGAGCTTTCTTT. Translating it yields CAISAGRGLGAFF.

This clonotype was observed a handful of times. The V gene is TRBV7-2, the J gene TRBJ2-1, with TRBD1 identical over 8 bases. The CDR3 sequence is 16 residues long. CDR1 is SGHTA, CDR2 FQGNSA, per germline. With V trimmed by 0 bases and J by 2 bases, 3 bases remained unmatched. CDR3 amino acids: CASSLAGTGTYNEQFF. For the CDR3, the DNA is TGTGCCAGCAGCTTAGCGGGGACAGGAACCTACAATGAGCAGTTCTTC.

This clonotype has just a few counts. CDR3 sequence: CASSSGQAPYEQYF. As DNA, the CDR3 is TGCGCCAGCAGCTCGGGACAGGCGCCGTACGAGCAGTACTTC. V and J are TRBV5-1 and TRBJ2-7; the match to TRBD1 covers 8 bases. V shed 3 bases, J shed 4 bases, and the junction held 6 bases outside the gene matches. The CDR3 consists of 14 residues. Germline loops: CDR1 SGHRS, CDR2 YFSETQ.

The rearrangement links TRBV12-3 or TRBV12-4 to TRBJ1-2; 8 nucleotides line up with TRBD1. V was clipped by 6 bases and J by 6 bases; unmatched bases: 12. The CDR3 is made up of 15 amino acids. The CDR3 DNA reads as TGTGCCAGCAGCCGAAGGGGCAGGGGGCACGATGGCTACACCTTC. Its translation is CASSRRGRGHDGYTF.

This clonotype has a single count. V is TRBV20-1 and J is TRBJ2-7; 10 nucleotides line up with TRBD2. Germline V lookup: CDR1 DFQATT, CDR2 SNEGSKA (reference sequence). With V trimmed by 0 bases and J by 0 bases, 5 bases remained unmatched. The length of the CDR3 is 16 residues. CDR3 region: CSARDVRTSGSYEQYF. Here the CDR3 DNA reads TGCAGTGCTAGAGATGTAAGGACTAGCGGCTCCTACGAGCAGTACTTC.

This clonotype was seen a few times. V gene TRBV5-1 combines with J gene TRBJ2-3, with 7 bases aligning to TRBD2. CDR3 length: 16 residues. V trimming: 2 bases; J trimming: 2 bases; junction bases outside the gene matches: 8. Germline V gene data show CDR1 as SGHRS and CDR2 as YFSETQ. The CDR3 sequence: CASSLNGRSDTDTQYF. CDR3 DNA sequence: TGCGCCAGCAGCTTAAACGGGAGGAGTGACACAGATACGCAGTATTTT. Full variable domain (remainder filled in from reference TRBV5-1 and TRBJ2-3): KAGVTQTPRYLIKTRGQQVTLSCSPISGHRSVSWYQQTPGQGLQFLFEYFSETQRNKGNFPGRFSGRQFSNSRSEMNVSTLELGDSALYLCASSLNGRSDTDTQYFGPGTRLTVL.

CDR3 residues: CASRPAGNTIYF. As DNA, the CDR3 is TGTGCCAGCCGACCGGCTGGAAACACCATATATTTT. The chain uses TRBV12-3 or TRBV12-4 and TRBJ1-3, with D unresolved. V was cut by 8 bases and J by 2 bases, with 7 bases left in between. The CDR3 extends over 12 amino acids.

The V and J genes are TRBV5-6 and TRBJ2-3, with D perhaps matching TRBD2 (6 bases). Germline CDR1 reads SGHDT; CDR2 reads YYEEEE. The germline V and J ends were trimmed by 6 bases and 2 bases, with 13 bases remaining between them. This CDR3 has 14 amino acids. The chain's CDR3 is CASKMAGTTDTQYF. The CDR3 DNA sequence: TGTGCCAGCAAGATGGCGGGAACCACAGATACGCAGTATTTT.

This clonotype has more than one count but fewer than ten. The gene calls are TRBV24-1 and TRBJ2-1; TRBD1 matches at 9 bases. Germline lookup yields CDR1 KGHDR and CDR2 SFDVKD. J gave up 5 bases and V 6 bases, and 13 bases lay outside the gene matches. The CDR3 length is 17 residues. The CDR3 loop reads CATSPGQGRRKDNEQFF. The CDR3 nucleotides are TGTGCCACCAGTCCGGGACAGGGAAGGCGGAAGGACAATGAGCAGTTCTTC.

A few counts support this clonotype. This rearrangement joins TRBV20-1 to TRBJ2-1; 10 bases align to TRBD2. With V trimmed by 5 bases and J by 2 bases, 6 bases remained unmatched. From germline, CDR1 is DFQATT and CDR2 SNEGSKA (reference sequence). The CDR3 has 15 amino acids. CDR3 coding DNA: TGCAGTGCTGTAGTTAGCGGGAGGACCTACAATGAGCAGTTCTTC. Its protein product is CSAVVSGRTYNEQFF.

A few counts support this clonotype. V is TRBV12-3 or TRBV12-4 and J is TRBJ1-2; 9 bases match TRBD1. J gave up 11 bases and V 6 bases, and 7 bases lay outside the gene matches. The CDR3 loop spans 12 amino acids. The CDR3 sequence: CASRLAGTGYTF. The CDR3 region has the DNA TGTGCCAGCAGGTTGGCCGGGACAGGGTACACCTTC.

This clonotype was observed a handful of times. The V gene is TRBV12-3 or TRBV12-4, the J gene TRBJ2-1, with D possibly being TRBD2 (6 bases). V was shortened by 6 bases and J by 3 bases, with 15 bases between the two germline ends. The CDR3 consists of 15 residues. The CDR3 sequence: CASRQGLSLYNEQFF. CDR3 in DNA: TGTGCCAGCAGACAAGGACTATCTCTCTACAATGAGCAGTTCTTC.

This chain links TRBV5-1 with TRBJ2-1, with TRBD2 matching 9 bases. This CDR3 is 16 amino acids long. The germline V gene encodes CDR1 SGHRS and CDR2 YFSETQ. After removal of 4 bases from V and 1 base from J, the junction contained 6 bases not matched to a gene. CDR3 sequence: CASSASSGTSYNEQFF. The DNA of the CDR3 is TGCGCCAGCAGCGCCTCTAGCGGGACGTCCTACAATGAGCAGTTCTTC. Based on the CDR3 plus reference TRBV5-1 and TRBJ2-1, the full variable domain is KAGVTQTPRYLIKTRGQQVTLSCSPISGHRSVSWYQQTPGQGLQFLFEYFSETQRNKGNFPGRFSGRQFSNSRSEMNVSTLELGDSALYLCASSASSGTSYNEQFFGPGTRLTVL.

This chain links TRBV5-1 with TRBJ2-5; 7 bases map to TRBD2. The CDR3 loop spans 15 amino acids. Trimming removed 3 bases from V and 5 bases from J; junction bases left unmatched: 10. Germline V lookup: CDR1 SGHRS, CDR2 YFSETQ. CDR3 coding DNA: TGCGCCAGCAGCTCCTCTGGCGGGAGCGGGGAGACCCAGTACTTC. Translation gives CASSSSGGSGETQYF.